Presented here are 4 T cell receptor beta chains from one specimen sequenced in a study of blood T cell repertoires in COVID-19. TCRdb keeps only in-frame clones here, not all; method: immunoSEQ multiplex PCR. This table holds 45,000 to 60,000 clones, around four fifths found once. Sequencing was performed on peripheral blood. These receptors came from a woman of 80 years or more with acute or convalescent COVID-19.

The chain links TRBV5-6 to TRBJ2-3; TRBD1 aligns across 9 bases. Germline CDR1 SGHDT, CDR2 YYEEEE. After removal of 5 bases from V and 11 bases from J, the junction contained 9 bases not matched to a gene. This CDR3 is 13 amino acids long. The CDR3 nucleotides are TGTGCCAGCAGAGAGGGGACAGGGCGCCAGCAGTATTTT. It translates to CASREGTGRQQYF. The full variable domain, its missing parts supplied by reference TRBV5-6 and TRBJ2-3, is DAGVTQSPTHLIKTRGQQVTLRCSPKSGHDTVSWYQQALGQGPQFIFQYYEEEERQRGNFPDRFSGHQFPNYSSELNVNALLLGDSALYLCASREGTGRQQYFGPGTRLTVL.

The chain uses TRBV10-3 and TRBJ1-6, with 7 bases lining up with TRBD1. The CDR3 is made up of 13 amino acids. J gave up 11 bases and V 5 bases, and 6 bases lay outside the gene matches. Germline V gives CDR1 ENHRY, CDR2 SYGVKD. The CDR3 nucleotides are TGTGCCATCAGTAGACAGGGAGTAGCACCCCTCCACTTT. The encoded protein is CAISRQGVAPLHF.

The rearrangement links TRBV11-3 to TRBJ1-6; D perhaps matches TRBD1 (6 bases). The CDR3 runs to 15 residues. The V end was cut by 5 bases, the J end by 6 bases, with 14 bases between. Germline V lookup: CDR1 SGHNT, CDR2 YENEEA. The CDR3: CASSRREGVNSPLHF. In nucleotides, the CDR3 is TGTGCCAGCAGCCGCCGGGAGGGGGTTAATTCACCCCTCCACTTT.

V usage is TRBV18 and J usage is TRBJ1-3, with D possibly being TRBD1 (6 bases). Germline lookup yields CDR1 KGHSH and CDR2 LQKENI. The CDR3 covers 16 residues. V lost 5 bases and J lost 2, with 16 bases in between. The DNA of the CDR3 is TGTGCCAGCTCAGCGAACCAGGGGTCGGCTGGAAACACCATATATTTT. Amino acid sequence: CASSANQGSAGNTIYF.